The sequence of this TCR beta chain was determined in a study of cytomegalovirus exposure and HLA in healthy donors. Study conclusions and caveats: In vitro checks showed that a few CMV-associated chains really do target CMV antigens. In an earlier analysis, most TCR beta V segments were productive about 87% or about 30% of the time.

CDR1 is SGHTA, CDR2 FQGTGA, per germline. Losses at the gene ends were 2 bases for V and 4 bases for J; bases not matched to a gene: 5. This CDR3 contains 16 residues. Both 60 Vbeta primers and 13 Jbeta primers went into the PCR. Profiled with immunoSEQ multiplex PCR; TCRdb holds only in-frame clones, not every one. The table lists approximately 170,000 clones, 76% of them singletons, with 0.6% to 0.9% in the top ten. This clone was seen a few times. Its target is not known. The gene calls are TRBV7-3 and TRBJ1-2; 12 bases match TRBD1. Sequencing was carried out using PBMCs. The source of this sequence is a female donor in good health and CMV-seronegative. For the CDR3, the DNA is TGTGCCAGCAGCTTAGGGGACAGGGGGCGATCCTATGGCTACACCTTC. It encodes CASSLGDRGRSYGYTF. The variable domain in full, completed from reference TRBV7-3 and TRBJ1-2, reads GAGVSQTPSNKVTEKGKYVELRCDPISGHTALYWYRQSLGQGPEFLIYFQGTGAADDSGLPNDRFFAVRPEGSVSTLKIQRTERGDSAVYLCASSLGDRGRSYGYTFGSGTRLTVV.